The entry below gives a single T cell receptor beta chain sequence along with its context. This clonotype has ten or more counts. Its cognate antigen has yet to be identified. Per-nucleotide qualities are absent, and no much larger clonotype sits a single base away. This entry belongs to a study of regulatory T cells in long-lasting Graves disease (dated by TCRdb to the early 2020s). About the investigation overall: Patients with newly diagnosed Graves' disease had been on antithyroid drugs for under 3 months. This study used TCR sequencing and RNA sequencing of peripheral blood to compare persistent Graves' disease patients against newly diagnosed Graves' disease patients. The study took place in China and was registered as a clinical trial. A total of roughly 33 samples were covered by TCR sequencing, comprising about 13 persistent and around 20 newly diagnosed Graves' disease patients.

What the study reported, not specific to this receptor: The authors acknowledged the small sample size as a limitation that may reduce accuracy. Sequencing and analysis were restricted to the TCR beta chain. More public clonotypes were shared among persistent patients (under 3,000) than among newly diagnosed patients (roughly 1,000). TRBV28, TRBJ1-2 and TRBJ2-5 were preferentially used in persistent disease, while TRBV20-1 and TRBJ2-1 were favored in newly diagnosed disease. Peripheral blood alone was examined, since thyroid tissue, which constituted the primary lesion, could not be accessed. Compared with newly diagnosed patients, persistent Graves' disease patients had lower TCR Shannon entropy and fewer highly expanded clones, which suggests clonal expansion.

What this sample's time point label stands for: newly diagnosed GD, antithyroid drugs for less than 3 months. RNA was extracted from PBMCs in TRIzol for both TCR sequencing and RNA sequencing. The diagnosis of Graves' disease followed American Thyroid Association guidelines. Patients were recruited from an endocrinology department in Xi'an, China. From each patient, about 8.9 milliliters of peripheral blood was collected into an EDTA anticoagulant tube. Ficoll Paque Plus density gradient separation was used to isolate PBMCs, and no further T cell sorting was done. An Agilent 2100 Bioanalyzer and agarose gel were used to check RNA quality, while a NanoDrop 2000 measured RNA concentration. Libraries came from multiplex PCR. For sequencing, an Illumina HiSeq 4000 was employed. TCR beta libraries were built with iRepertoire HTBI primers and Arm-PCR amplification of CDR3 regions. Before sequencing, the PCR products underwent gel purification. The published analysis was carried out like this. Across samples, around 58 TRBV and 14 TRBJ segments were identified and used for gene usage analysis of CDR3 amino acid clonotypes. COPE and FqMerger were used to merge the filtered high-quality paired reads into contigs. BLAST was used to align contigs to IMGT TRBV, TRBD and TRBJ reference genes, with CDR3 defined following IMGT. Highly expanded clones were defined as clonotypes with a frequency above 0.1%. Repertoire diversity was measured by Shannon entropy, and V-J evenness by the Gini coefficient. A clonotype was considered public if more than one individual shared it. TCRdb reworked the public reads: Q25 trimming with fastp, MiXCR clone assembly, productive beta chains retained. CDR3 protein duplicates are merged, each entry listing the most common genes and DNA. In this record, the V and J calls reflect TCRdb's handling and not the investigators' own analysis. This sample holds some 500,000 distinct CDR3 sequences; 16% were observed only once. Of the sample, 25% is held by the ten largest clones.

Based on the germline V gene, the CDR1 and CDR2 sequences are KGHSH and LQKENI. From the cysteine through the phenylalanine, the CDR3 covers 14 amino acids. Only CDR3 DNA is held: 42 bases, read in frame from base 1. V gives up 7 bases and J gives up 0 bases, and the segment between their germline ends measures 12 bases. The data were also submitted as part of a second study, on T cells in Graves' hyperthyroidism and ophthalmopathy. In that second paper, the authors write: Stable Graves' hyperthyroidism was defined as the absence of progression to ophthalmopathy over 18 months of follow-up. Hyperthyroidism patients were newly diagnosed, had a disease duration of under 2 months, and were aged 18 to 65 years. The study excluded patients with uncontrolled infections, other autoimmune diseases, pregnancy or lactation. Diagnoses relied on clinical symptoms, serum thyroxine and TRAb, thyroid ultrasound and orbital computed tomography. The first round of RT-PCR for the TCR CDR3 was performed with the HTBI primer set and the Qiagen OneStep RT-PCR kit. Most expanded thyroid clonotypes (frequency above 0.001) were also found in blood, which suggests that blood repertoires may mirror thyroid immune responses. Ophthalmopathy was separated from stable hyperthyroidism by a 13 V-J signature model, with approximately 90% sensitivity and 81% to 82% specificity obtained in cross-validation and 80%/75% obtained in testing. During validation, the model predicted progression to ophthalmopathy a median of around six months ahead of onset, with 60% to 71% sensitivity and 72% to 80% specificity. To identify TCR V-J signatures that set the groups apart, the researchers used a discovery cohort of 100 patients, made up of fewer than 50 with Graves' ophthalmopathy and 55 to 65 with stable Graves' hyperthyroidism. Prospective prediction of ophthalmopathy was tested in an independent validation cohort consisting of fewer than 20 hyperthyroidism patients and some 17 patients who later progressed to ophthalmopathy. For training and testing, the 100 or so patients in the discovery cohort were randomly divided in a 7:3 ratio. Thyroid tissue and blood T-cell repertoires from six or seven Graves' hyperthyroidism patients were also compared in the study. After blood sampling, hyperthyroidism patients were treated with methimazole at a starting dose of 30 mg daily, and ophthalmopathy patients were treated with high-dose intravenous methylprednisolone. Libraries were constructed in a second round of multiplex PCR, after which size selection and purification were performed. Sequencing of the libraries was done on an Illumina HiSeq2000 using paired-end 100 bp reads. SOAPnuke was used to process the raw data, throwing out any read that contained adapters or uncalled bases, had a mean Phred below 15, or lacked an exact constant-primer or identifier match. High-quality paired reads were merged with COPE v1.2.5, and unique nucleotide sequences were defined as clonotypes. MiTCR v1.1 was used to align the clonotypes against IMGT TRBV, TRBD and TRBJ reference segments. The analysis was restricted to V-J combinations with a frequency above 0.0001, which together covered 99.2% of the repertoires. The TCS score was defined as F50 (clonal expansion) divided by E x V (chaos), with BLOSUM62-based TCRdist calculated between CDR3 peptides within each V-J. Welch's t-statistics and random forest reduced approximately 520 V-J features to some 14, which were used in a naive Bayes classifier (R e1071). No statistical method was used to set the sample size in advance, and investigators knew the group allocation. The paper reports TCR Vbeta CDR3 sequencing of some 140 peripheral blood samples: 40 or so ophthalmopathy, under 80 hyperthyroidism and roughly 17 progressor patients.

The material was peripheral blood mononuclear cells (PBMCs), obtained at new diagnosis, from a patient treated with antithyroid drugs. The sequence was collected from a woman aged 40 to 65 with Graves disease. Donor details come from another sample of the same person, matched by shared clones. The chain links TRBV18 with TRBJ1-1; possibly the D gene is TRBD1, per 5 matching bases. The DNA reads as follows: TGTGCCAGCTTAACCAGGGCGATGAACACTGAAGCTTTCTTT. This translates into CASLTRAMNTEAFF.